Shown below are 23 T cell receptor beta chains from a single sample sequenced in a study of CDR3 diversity in severe acne. TCRdb re-analysed the PCR reads in MiXCR, keeping a single row per CDR3 protein. The data contain over 85,000 distinct CDR3 sequences, around 56% of them singletons. Material: blood. The receptor source for this set is a male donor with acne.

The chain has TRBV25-1 and TRBJ1-6, with TRBD1 matching over 8 bases. From germline, CDR1 is MGHDK and CDR2 SYGVNS. CDR3 length equals 17 residues. The ends lost 6 bases at V and 10 bases at J; junction bases unmatched: 17. The CDR3 is CASSQDQRTGLSSPLHF. CDR3 DNA sequence: TGTGCCAGCAGCCAAGACCAAAGGACAGGGTTAAGCTCACCCCTCCACTTT.

Remarks on this clonotype: Germline is not matched at one junction end, which may reflect a read error. V and J are TRBV28 and TRBJ1-1, with D possibly TRBD1 on 5 matching bases. This CDR3 is 13 amino acids long. From germline, CDR1 is MDHEN and CDR2 SYDVKM. CDR3 bases: TGTGCCAGTAGTTCGTTCAGGGACACTGAAGCTTTCTTT. Translation gives CASSSFRDTEAFF.

This clonotype has a handful of counts. The chain links TRBV12-3 or TRBV12-4 to TRBJ2-7; D might be TRBD1 (6 bases). With 6 bases removed from V and 4 bases from J, the gap between germline ends came to 10 bases. This CDR3 has 12 amino acids. CDR3 protein: CASSSGQYEQYF. DNA of the CDR3: TGTGCCAGCAGCTCAGGACAGTACGAGCAGTACTTC.

About this clonotype: A much larger clone differs by one base, so this may be a read error. Since no conserved phenylalanine or tryptophan closes the CDR3, a read error is the likely cause. The chain combines TRBV7-9 with TRBJ2-7, with D possibly matching TRBD1 (6 bases). Germline assignment: CDR1 SEHNR and CDR2 FQNEAQ (reference sequence). V was clipped by 1 base and J by 6 bases, with 13 bases between them. The CDR3 length is 14 residues. CDR3 in amino acids: CASSLEGHRPEQYS. CDR3 in DNA: TGTGCCAGCAGCTTAGAGGGACACCGTCCCGAGCAGTACTCC.

This clonotype showed up just a few times. CDR3 in DNA: TGCAGTGCTAGAGGGGGTAGCGGGAGACGGGAGACCCAGTACTTC. Translating it yields CSARGGSGRRETQYF. The rearrangement uses TRBV20-1 and TRBJ2-5; 9 bases match TRBD2. The length of the CDR3 is 15 residues. V lost 1 base, J lost 5 bases, and 8 bases stayed unmatched. The germline V gene has CDR1 DFQATT and CDR2 SNEGSKA (reference sequence).

A word on this clonotype: A much more abundant neighbour one base away suggests this may be a read error. J is TRBJ2-7 and V is TRBV19; D remains ambiguous. V was shortened by 6 bases and J by 3 bases, with 12 bases between the two germline ends. This CDR3 is 13 amino acids long. Germline loops: CDR1 LNHDA, CDR2 SQIVND (reference sequence). The CDR3 sequence is CASRGRPFYEQYF. CDR3 nucleotides: TGTGCCAGTAGGGGCAGGCCCTTCTACGAGCAGTACTTC. The full variable domain, in which reference TRBV19 and TRBJ2-7 provide the parts outside the CDR3, is DGGITQSPKYLFRKEGQNVTLSCEQNLNHDAMYWYRQDPGQGLRLIYYSQIVNDFQKGDIAEGYSVSREKKESFPLTVTSAQKNPTAFYLCASRGRPFYEQYFGPGTRLTVT.

This clonotype was detected a few times. This CDR3 reads CASSLARGGPGEQYF. Written as DNA, the CDR3 is TGTGCCAGCAGTTTGGCTCGGGGTGGGCCCGGCGAGCAGTACTTC. The chain links TRBV12-3 or TRBV12-4 to TRBJ2-7; maybe TRBD2 (5 bases). The CDR3 length is 15 residues. Trimming pared 3 bases from V and 6 bases from J, leaving 18 bases between.

This chain joins TRBV20-1 and TRBJ2-7; D is ambiguous. CDR1 is DFQATT, CDR2 SNEGSKA, per germline (reference sequence). This CDR3 has 13 residues. V was shortened by 1 base and J by 3 bases, with 10 bases between the two germline ends. The CDR3 DNA reads TGCAGTGCTAGAGGGACGGAAATCTACGAGCAGTACTTC. This sequence encodes CSARGTEIYEQYF.

V gene TRBV7-9 combines with J gene TRBJ1-1; no clear D. Trimming shortened V by 4 bases and J by 0 bases, and 9 bases separated the two germline ends. CDR1 and CDR2 (germline): SEHNR, FQNEAQ (reference sequence). CDR3 length: 14 residues. CDR3: CASSSRWVNTEAFF. The CDR3 nucleotides read TGTGCCAGCAGCTCAAGGTGGGTGAACACTGAAGCTTTCTTT. The variable domain in full, completed from reference TRBV7-9 and TRBJ1-1, reads DTGVSQNPRHKITKRGQNVTFRCDPISEHNRLYWYRQTLGQGPEFLTYFQNEAQLEKSRLLSDRFSAERPKGSFSTLEIQRTEQGDSAMYLCASSSRWVNTEAFFGQGTRLTVV.

CDR3: CASSLADRVNEQFF. In nucleotides, the CDR3 is TGTGCCAGCAGCTTAGCGGACAGGGTGAATGAGCAGTTCTTC. The rearrangement uses TRBV7-6 and TRBJ2-1, with 8 bases matching TRBD1. The CDR3 is made up of 14 amino acids. Germline V CDR1 and CDR2: SGHVS, FNYEAQ. J lost 7 bases, V lost 0 bases, and 2 bases had no gene match.

The rearrangement links TRBV24-1 to TRBJ1-2; D perhaps matches TRBD1 (5 bases). Germline V gene lookup returns CDR1 KGHDR and CDR2 SFDVKD. This CDR3 has 16 amino acids. Trimming shortened V by 7 bases and J by 0 bases, and 17 bases separated the two germline ends. Written as DNA, the CDR3 is TGTGCCACCAGCCCCCCGGGGACTGAAGCTAACTATGGCTACACCTTC. Translating it yields CATSPPGTEANYGYTF.

This clonotype was observed a single time. V and J are TRBV2 and TRBJ2-5; 9 nucleotides match TRBD1. This CDR3 has 15 residues. Germline lookup yields CDR1 SNHLY and CDR2 FYNNEI. The V and J ends lost 6 bases and 1 base, in that order; junction bases with no gene match: 6. The CDR3 protein is CASRGGQGGQETQYF. CDR3 bases: TGTGCCAGCAGAGGGGGACAGGGCGGCCAAGAGACCCAGTACTTC.

This clonotype has a count of ten or more. At one end the junction does not follow the germline gene, possibly because of a read error. The rearrangement joins TRBV5-1 to TRBJ1-1; no clear D gene. The length of the CDR3 is 11 residues. The germline CDR1 and CDR2 sequences are SGHRS and YFSETQ. The CDR3 is CASSWAGEAFF. The DNA for the CDR3 is TGTGCCAGCAGTTGGGCGGGGGAAGCTTTCTTT.

This clonotype was counted at least ten times. V and J are TRBV12-3 or TRBV12-4 and TRBJ2-1, with 10 bases lining up with TRBD2. V shed 2 bases and J 8 bases; nucleotides not matched to a gene: 18. The CDR3 length is 19 residues. CDR3 region: CASSLRVRWVASGSHEQFF. CDR3 nucleotides: TGTGCCAGCAGTTTACGGGTTCGGTGGGTGGCTAGCGGGAGCCATGAGCAGTTCTTC.

This clonotype was counted at least ten times. The chain uses TRBV6-5 and TRBJ2-7; a weak D match, TRBD2 (5 bases). The CDR3 covers 14 residues. Between the trimmed V and J ends, which lost 0 bases and 3 bases, there was a span of 9 bases. Per germline, CDR1 MNHEY and CDR2 SVGAGI. The CDR3 nucleotides are TGTGCCAGCAGTTACTCGAGCGGAGGCTACGAGCAGTACTTC. Translation gives CASSYSSGGYEQYF.

The chain recombines TRBV20-1 with TRBJ2-5; maybe TRBD2 (8 bases). CDR1 is DFQATT, CDR2 SNEGSKA, per germline (reference sequence). The ends were cut back, 6 bases at V and 3 bases at J, with 20 bases in the middle. This CDR3 spans 15 amino acids. CDR3 DNA sequence: TGCAGTGCCCTAACCGGGACAGCGGGAGAAGAGACCCAGTACTTC. It encodes CSALTGTAGEETQYF.

With respect to this clonotype: A much more abundant neighbour one base away suggests this may be a read error. The rearrangement joins TRBV5-1 to TRBJ1-3; no clear D gene. Looked up from germline, CDR1 is SGHRS and CDR2 is YFSETQ. The CDR3 spans 13 residues. The CDR3 coding sequence is TGCGCCAGCAGCTTGGGACCTGGAAACGCCATATATTTT. It codes for CASSLGPGNAIYF. The full variable domain, rest sourced from reference TRBV5-1 and TRBJ1-3, is KAGVTQTPRYLIKTRGQQVTLSCSPISGHRSVSWYQQTPGQGLQFLFEYFSETQRNKGNFPGRFSGRQFSNSRSEMNVSTLELGDSALYLCASSLGPGNAIYFGEGSWLTVV.

Ten or more counts support this clonotype. J is TRBJ1-6 and V is TRBV12-3 or TRBV12-4; possibly TRBD1 for D (5 bases). The CDR3 is made up of 14 amino acids. V lost 6 bases, J lost 5 bases, and 11 bases lay in between. The DNA of the CDR3 is TGTGCCAGCAGACGCGGGACGGATAATTCACCCCTCCACTTT. Its protein product is CASRRGTDNSPLHF.

Details on this clonotype: This could be a read error, since a much larger clone is one nucleotide away. This chain uses TRBV9 with TRBJ1-5, with unresolved D. Germline V gene sequence: CDR1 SGDLS, CDR2 YYNGEE. Between the trimmed V and J ends, which lost 6 bases and 3 bases, there was a span of 10 bases. This CDR3 is built from 13 residues. The chain's CDR3 is CASNPGYNQPQHF. Written as DNA, the CDR3 is TGTGCCAGCAATCCAGGTTACAATCAGCCCCAGCATTTT.

This clonotype came up once. The chain couples TRBV27 to TRBJ2-7, with D possibly TRBD1 on 6 matching bases. V lost 3 bases and J lost 3, with 9 bases in between. This CDR3 comprises 13 residues. CDR1 MNHEY and CDR2 SMNVEV come from the germline V gene (reference sequence). CDR3 bases: TGTGCCAGCAGTTTGCGGACAGACTACGAGCAGTACTTC. This codes for CASSLRTDYEQYF.

The table lists this clonotype with many counts. This sequence joins TRBV9 and TRBJ2-7; D is uncertain. The CDR3 loop spans 14 amino acids. CDR1 SGDLS and CDR2 YYNGEE come from the germline V gene. V shed 0 bases and J shed 4 bases, with 11 bases lying between them. CDR3 protein: CASSVGDLMYEQYF. The CDR3 DNA reads as TGTGCCAGCAGCGTAGGTGACCTAATGTACGAGCAGTACTTC.

This clonotype occurred many times. The gene calls are TRBV7-2 and TRBJ1-5; 7 nucleotides line up with TRBD1. With V trimmed by 11 bases and J by 0 bases, 7 bases remained unmatched. Germline CDR1 and CDR2: SGHTA and FQGNSA. The CDR3 loop spans 14 amino acids. CDR3 sequence reads: CASGGQISNQPQHF. The CDR3 bases are TGTGCCTCAGGGGGGCAAATTAGCAATCAGCCCCAGCATTTT.

In its sample, this clonotype was seen many times. The genes are TRBV19 and TRBJ1-1; perhaps TRBD1 as D (5 bases). Trimming took 8 bases from V and 0 from J, leaving 19 bases between them. CDR1 and CDR2 from the germline V gene are LNHDA and SQIVND (reference sequence). This CDR3 region has 16 residues. The CDR3 here is CASGEGEVGLNTEAFF. The CDR3 DNA follows: TGTGCCAGTGGGGAAGGGGAAGTTGGGTTGAACACTGAAGCTTTCTTT.